This TCR beta chain was identified in a study of cytomegalovirus exposure and HLA in healthy donors. Both 60 Vbeta primers and 13 Jbeta primers went into the PCR. Assay: immunoSEQ multiplex PCR; the TCRdb copy retains only in-frame clones and omits some. The listing contains under 100,000 clones. The germline V gene encodes CDR1 MNHNS and CDR2 SASEGT. The J segment lost 5 bases and the V segment lost 5 bases, leaving 6 bases of the junction unmatched. The length of the CDR3 is 15 residues. The chain joins TRBV6-1 to TRBJ2-1; TRBD2 matches at 10 bases. The receptor was derived from a woman aged 30 to 39 in good health and CMV-seronegative. Sequenced sample: PBMCs. CDR3 bases: TGTGCCAGCAGTACCACTAGCGGGGCGAACAATGAGCAGTTCTTC. It encodes CASSTTSGANNEQFF.